The 22 T cell receptor beta chains below all came from one sample that was sequenced in a study of T cells in Graves' hyperthyroidism and ophthalmopathy (dated by TCRdb to the late 2010s). Libraries came from multiplex PCR. TCRdb records Illumina HiSeq 2000 as the sequencer. TCR beta CDR3 regions were amplified from RNA transcripts. The TCR CDR3 was subjected to a first round of RT-PCR using the HTBI primer set and the Qiagen OneStep RT-PCR kit. TCRdb passed the public sequencing reads through fastp at Q25 and MiXCR, retaining productive beta sequences. Every CDR3 protein is listed once, alongside the most common genes and DNA of its rows. In this sample the table shows some 360,000 distinct CDR3 sequences, approximately 14% of which occur a single time. The top ten clonotypes cover around 10% of the sample. Sequenced input: blood. Receptors originate from a woman aged 60 to 75 with Graves' hyperthyroidism.

At least ten counts were recorded for this clonotype. This chain links TRBV27 with TRBJ1-4; no clear D gene. The CDR3 extends over 14 amino acids. Looked up from germline, CDR1 is MNHEY and CDR2 is SMNVEV (reference sequence). The ends were cut back, 5 bases at V and 4 bases at J, with 11 bases in the middle. The CDR3 sequence is CASSPTAVNEKLFF. The CDR3 DNA reads TGTGCCAGCAGTCCCACGGCAGTTAATGAAAAACTGTTTTTT.

This clonotype was counted at least ten times. One junction end does not reproduce the germline sequence, and a read error may be involved. The chain links TRBV7-7 to TRBJ2-1; 7 nucleotides line up with TRBD2. CDR1 is SSHAT, CDR2 FNYEAQ, per germline (reference sequence). The CDR3 is made up of 15 amino acids. The CDR3 DNA reads as TGTGCTAGCAGCCCGAGCGGGATCTCCTACAATGAGCAGTTCTTC. Its translation: CASSPSGISYNEQFF.

As DNA, the CDR3 is TGTGCCAGCAGCACGAGGGGGAGGGAGAACAATGAGCAGTTCTTC. Translated, it gives CASSTRGRENNEQFF. The chain recombines TRBV6-2 or TRBV6-3 with TRBJ2-1, with D possibly being TRBD2 (7 bases). CDR3 length equals 15 residues. Trimming left V 6 bases short and J 5 bases short, with 17 bases between. CDR1 is MNHEY and CDR2 is SVGEGT in the germline V gene.

This clonotype turned up a few times. The V call is TRBV19, the J call TRBJ2-3; D call uncertain. From germline, CDR1 is LNHDA and CDR2 SQIVND (reference sequence). The CDR3 covers 12 residues. Trimming removed 7 bases from V and 9 bases from J, with 14 bases in between. The CDR3 DNA is TGTGCCAGTACGGTACCGCCCGGAACGCAGTATTTT. It codes for CASTVPPGTQYF.

The chain couples TRBV6-2 or TRBV6-3 to TRBJ1-5, with D maybe TRBD1 (5 bases). Trimming cost V 5 bases and J 2 bases, with 13 bases left between them. The CDR3 runs 15 residues. The germline CDR1 and CDR2 sequences are MNHEY and SVGEGT. CDR3 sequence (DNA): TGTGCCAGCAGTAGACAGAGGGCTGGCAATCAGCCCCAGCATTTT. As protein: CASSRQRAGNQPQHF.

The table lists this clonotype with many counts. This sequence joins TRBV7-9 and TRBJ2-3; TRBD1 matches 7 bases. The CDR3 has 17 residues. CDR1 and CDR2 (germline): SEHNR, FQNEAQ (reference sequence). The trim removed 0 bases at V and 2 bases at J, leaving 8 bases unmatched. CDR3 sequence reads: CASSLASGTASTDTQYF. The CDR3 region has the DNA TGTGCCAGCAGCTTAGCGTCCGGGACAGCTTCCACAGATACGCAGTATTTT.

This clonotype was found a few times. The chain employs TRBV20-1 and TRBJ2-7; 11 nucleotides match TRBD2. The CDR3 consists of 17 residues. With 3 bases clipped from V and 1 base from J, the junction kept 11 bases outside the gene matches. The germline gives CDR1 DFQATT, CDR2 SNEGSKA (reference sequence). CDR3 protein: CSASTTFLAGGSYEQYF. The CDR3 bases are TGCAGTGCTAGTACCACTTTCCTAGCGGGAGGTTCCTACGAGCAGTACTTC.

This clonotype was counted many times. The chain is built from TRBV10-3 and TRBJ2-1; 8 bases are a match to TRBD2. CDR3 length: 13 amino acids. Germline-derived CDR1 and CDR2 are ENHRY and SYGVKD. The junction had 8 bases not matched to a gene; V was cut back by 8 bases and J by 8 bases. In DNA, the CDR3 is TGTGCCATCGAAGCGAGCGGGAGTGATGAGCAGTTCTTC. Residues: CAIEASGSDEQFF.

This clonotype was recorded many times. The V call is TRBV11-1, the J call TRBJ2-6; 8 nucleotides line up with TRBD2. Germline V gene sequence: CDR1 SGHAT, CDR2 FQDESV (reference sequence). With 5 bases clipped from V and 4 bases from J, the junction kept 4 bases outside the gene matches. The CDR3 totals 15 residues. The CDR3 bases are TGTGCCAGCAGCACCGCGGGGGGAGGGGCCAACGTCCTGACTTTC. This sequence encodes CASSTAGGGANVLTF. Full variable domain (rest looked up from reference TRBV11-1 and TRBJ2-6): EAEVAQSPRYKITEKSQAVAFWCDPISGHATLYWYRQILGQGPELLVQFQDESVVDDSQLPKDRFSAERLKGVDSTLKIQPAELGDSAMYLCASSTAGGGANVLTFGAGSRLTVL.

The V gene is TRBV5-1, the J gene TRBJ2-1; the D is unclear. There are 13 residues in the CDR3. Trimming cost V 6 bases and J 5 bases, with 12 bases left between them. CDR1 and CDR2 from the germline V gene are SGHRS and YFSETQ. CDR3 loop: CASIGVSNNEQFF. CDR3 bases: TGCGCCAGCATTGGGGTCTCTAACAATGAGCAGTTCTTC.

This clonotype was seen at least ten times. The genes are TRBV24-1 and TRBJ1-5; D is undetermined. The CDR3 is 15 residues long. V lost 3 bases and J 3 bases, leaving 11 bases between the germline ends. CDR1 KGHDR and CDR2 SFDVKD come from the germline V gene. CDR3 sequence (DNA): TGTGCCACCAGTGATGGACGGATGAACAATCAGCCCCAGCATTTT. Its translation: CATSDGRMNNQPQHF.

This clonotype was counted between two and nine times. A much larger clone sits a single nucleotide away, making a read error possible. V usage is TRBV7-9 and J usage is TRBJ2-2, with 10 bases matching TRBD1. Germline lookup yields CDR1 SEHNR and CDR2 FQNEAQ (reference sequence). This CDR3 has 15 amino acids. V was clipped by 5 bases and J by 3 bases; unmatched bases: 3. The CDR3 nucleotides read TGTGCCAGCAGCCCCGGGACAGGGGACACCGGGGAGCTGTTTTTT. Its protein product is CASSPGTGDTGELFF.

This clonotype occurred many times. This sequence joins TRBV27 and TRBJ2-1; D not resolved. Trimming shortened V by 7 bases and J by 5 bases, and 12 bases separated the two germline ends. The CDR3 extends over 13 amino acids. Germline-derived CDR1 and CDR2 are MNHEY and SMNVEV (reference sequence). The CDR3 sequence is CASTPSQNNEQFF. The CDR3 coding sequence is TGTGCCAGCACCCCCTCTCAAAACAATGAGCAGTTCTTC.

This clonotype was seen repeatedly, ten times or more. The V call is TRBV20-1, the J call TRBJ2-1, with TRBD2 matching over 9 bases. Germline V gene sequence: CDR1 DFQATT, CDR2 SNEGSKA (reference sequence). The CDR3 is made up of 15 amino acids. The junction had 7 bases not matched to a gene; V was cut back by 0 bases and J by 7 bases. CDR3 DNA sequence: TGCAGTGCTAGAGATAGTAGCGGGGGTAGGAATGAGCAGTTCTTC. Protein sequence: CSARDSSGGRNEQFF.

This clonotype was detected ten times or more. The rearrangement uses TRBV12-3 or TRBV12-4 and TRBJ1-1; D not certain. This CDR3 contains 14 residues. Trimming shortened V by 5 bases and J by 1 base, and 11 bases separated the two germline ends. The CDR3 region has the DNA TGTGCCAGCAGTGGCCTCTATTGGAACACTGAAGCTTTCTTT. It specifies CASSGLYWNTEAFF.

This clonotype was seen repeatedly, ten times or more. The V call is TRBV30, the J call TRBJ1-2; tentatively, D is TRBD1 (6 bases). Germline CDR1 is GTSNPN and CDR2 is SVGIG (reference sequence). This CDR3 is 12 amino acids long. V lost 1 base and J 5 bases, leaving 8 bases between the germline ends. The CDR3 loop is CAWSAGQYGYTF. CDR3 nucleotide sequence: TGTGCCTGGAGTGCCGGACAGTATGGCTACACCTTC.

The sample holds many counts of this clonotype. This rearrangement joins TRBV7-8 to TRBJ2-5; D unresolved. CDR3 length equals 12 residues. Germline V gives CDR1 SGHVS, CDR2 FQNEAQ. The V and J ends lost 6 bases and 2 bases respectively, with 7 bases between them. CDR3 sequence: CASSSLQETQYF. The DNA of the CDR3 is TGTGCCAGCAGTTCCCTACAAGAGACCCAGTACTTC.

The genes are TRBV7-9 and TRBJ2-1, with D possibly being TRBD2 (6 bases). This CDR3 has 12 amino acids. The germline V gene has CDR1 SEHNR and CDR2 FQNEAQ (reference sequence). Trimming took off 5 bases at V and 8 bases at J, with 10 bases between the two ends. CDR3 sequence reads: CASSAGGHEQFF. CDR3 bases: TGTGCCAGCAGCGCAGGAGGGCATGAGCAGTTCTTC.

The CDR3 bases are TGTGCCACCAGCAGAGACAGGGGGTCGGGCCGGAACGAGCAGTACTTC. Translating it yields CATSRDRGSGRNEQYF. The rearrangement uses TRBV15 and TRBJ2-7; TRBD1 matches 7 bases. The CDR3 consists of 16 residues. Germline CDR1 LNHNV, CDR2 YYDKDF (reference sequence). V dropped 0 bases and J dropped 5; count of bases not matched to a gene: 10.

The J gene is TRBJ2-3, the V gene TRBV5-1; unclear D gene. This CDR3 contains 13 residues. Trimming stripped 6 bases from V and 6 bases from J, with 14 bases between. The germline gives CDR1 SGHRS, CDR2 YFSETQ. The CDR3 is CASTAESTDTQYF. DNA for the CDR3: TGCGCCAGCACGGCGGAAAGTACGGATACGCAGTATTTT.

With respect to this clonotype: The germline gene is not matched at one end of the junction; a read error may be the cause. The CDR3, as DNA: TGCAATGCTAGAGTACTTGACAATGAGCAGTTCTTC. This translates into CNARVLDNEQFF. This sequence joins TRBV20-1 and TRBJ2-1; no clear D gene. Per the germline V gene, CDR1 is DFQATT and CDR2 is SNEGSKA (reference sequence). CDR3 length: 12 amino acids.

Many counts were recorded for this clonotype. This chain uses TRBV18 with TRBJ2-3, with D perhaps matching TRBD1 or TRBD2 (5 bases each). Germline V CDR1 and CDR2: KGHSH, LQKENI. There are 13 residues in the CDR3. Deletions cut 8 bases from V and 2 bases from J, with 11 bases between. This chain's CDR3 is CASTGPLTDTQYF. As DNA, the CDR3 is TGTGCCAGCACGGGACCTCTCACAGATACGCAGTATTTT.